These 4 T cell receptor beta chains were sequenced from one sample in a study of T cell changes during pregnancy in multiple sclerosis. Assay used: immunoSEQ multiplex PCR; TCRdb lists only in-frame clones, some missing. The sample lists 85,000 to 100,000 clones; more than 90% were seen once. Sequencing used peripheral blood, obtained in the first trimester of pregnancy. The receptor source for this set is a female donor with multiple sclerosis, enrolled in a pregnancy study.

This chain joins TRBV2 and TRBJ1-1, with a weak D call TRBD1 (5 bases). Germline V CDR1 and CDR2: SNHLY, FYNNEI. Trimming took off 7 bases at V and 0 bases at J, with 9 bases between the two ends. There are 13 residues in the CDR3. The CDR3 is CASMGGMNTEAFF. The CDR3 bases are TGTGCCAGCATGGGGGGAATGAACACTGAAGCTTTCTTT.

V is TRBV19 and J is TRBJ1-1; D is perhaps TRBD1 (5 bases). The CDR3 length is 15 residues. The germline V and J ends were trimmed by 6 bases and 4 bases, with 18 bases remaining between them. Germline CDR1 is LNHDA and CDR2 is SQIVND (reference sequence). The CDR3 protein is CASSPTLGDGTEAFF. The CDR3 coding sequence is TGTGCCAGTAGCCCAACCCTAGGGGATGGCACTGAAGCTTTCTTT.

This clone is a singleton in its sample. The chain carries TRBV4-1 and TRBJ2-7; D might be TRBD1 (6 bases). This CDR3 contains 14 residues. V was cut by 5 bases and J by 2 bases, with 13 bases left in between. Germline values: CDR1 MGHRA, CDR2 YSYEKL. CDR3 in DNA: TGCGCCAGCAGCACTACAGGGATCCCCTACGAGCAGTACTTC. Translating gives CASSTTGIPYEQYF.

This rearrangement joins TRBV4-3 to TRBJ1-4, with 9 bases fitting TRBD1. Unmatched junction bases numbered 5, after V lost 1 base and J lost 5 bases. The germline CDR1 and CDR2 sequences are LGHNA and YSLEER. This CDR3 comprises 16 residues. CDR3 region: CASSQAQGAYNEKLFF. The DNA of the CDR3 is TGCGCCAGCAGCCAAGCACAGGGGGCGTACAATGAAAAACTGTTTTTT.